These T cell receptor beta chains were read from a single sample in a study of PD-L1 blockade in urothelial cancer. Only in-frame clones appear in the TCRdb table, and some are missing; sequencing was by immunoSEQ multiplex PCR. The table records around 45,000 clones, around 82% of them present only once. Source: PBMCs, taken around atezolizumab (anti-PD-L1) treatment. These receptors came from a man aged 60 to 69 with urothelial cancer. CDR3s include the opening cysteine and the closing phenylalanine or tryptophan.

V	J	CDR3
TRBV30	TRBJ1-2	CAWSRDRPYGYTF
TRBV5-1	TRBJ1-6	CASSATGGNSPLHF
TRBV19	TRBJ1-1	CASSILDRGRSEAFF
TRBV5-4	TRBJ1-4	CASSLLGGEKLFF
TRBV19	TRBJ2-5	CASTEGVGGETQYF
TRBV2	TRBJ1-1	CASSGGQMNTEAFF
TRBV7-7	TRBJ2-2	CASSPYSTGSGELFF
TRBV9	TRBJ2-2	CASSVEADANTGELFF
TRBV29-1	TRBJ2-3	CSVEGGGWYTDTQYF
TRBV5-4	TRBJ2-5	CASSLVFGGAETQYF
TRBV19	TRBJ2-3	CASSGPDTQYF
TRBV2	TRBJ2-1	CASNPLAGGGEQFF
TRBV9	TRBJ2-7	CASSVGGLAGDSSYEQYF
TRBV27	TRBJ2-7	CASSLSGGPSYEQYF
TRBV7-9	TRBJ1-6	CASSRDREYSPLHF
TRBV28	TRBJ2-2	CASSLEESGELFF
TRBV6-6	TRBJ2-1	CASSPSGTGVFNEQFF
TRBV6-5	TRBJ1-2	CASSYSSGEGYGYTF
TRBV5-1	TRBJ2-1	CASSLEAGKNNEQFF
TRBV5-6	TRBJ1-6	CASSLEGTGGIPSPLHF
TRBV10-3	TRBJ1-5	CAISEGDRLNQPQHF
TRBV5-4	TRBJ2-3	CASSPGPGGRDTQYF
TRBV28	TRBJ1-2	CAGGARNYGYTF
TRBV6-6	TRBJ2-5	CASRTPDRGGETQYF